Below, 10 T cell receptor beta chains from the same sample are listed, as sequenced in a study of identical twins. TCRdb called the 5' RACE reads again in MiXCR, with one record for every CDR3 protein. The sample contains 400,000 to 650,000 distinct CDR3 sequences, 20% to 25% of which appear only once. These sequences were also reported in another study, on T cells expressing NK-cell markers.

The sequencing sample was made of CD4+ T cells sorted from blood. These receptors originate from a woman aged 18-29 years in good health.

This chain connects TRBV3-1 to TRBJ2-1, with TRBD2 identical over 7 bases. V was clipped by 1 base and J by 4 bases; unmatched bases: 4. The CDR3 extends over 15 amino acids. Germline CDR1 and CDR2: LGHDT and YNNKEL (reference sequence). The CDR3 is CASSQGGTTYNEQFF. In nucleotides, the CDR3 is TGTGCCAGCAGCCAAGGAGGGACTACATACAATGAGCAGTTCTTC.

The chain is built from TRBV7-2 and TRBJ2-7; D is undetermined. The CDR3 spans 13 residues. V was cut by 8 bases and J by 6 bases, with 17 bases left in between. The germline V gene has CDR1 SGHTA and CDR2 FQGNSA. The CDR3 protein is CASLSWALAEQYF. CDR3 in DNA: TGTGCCAGCTTGTCCTGGGCGTTGGCCGAGCAGTACTTC. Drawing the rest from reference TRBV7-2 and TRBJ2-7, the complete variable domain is GAGVSQSPSNKVTEKGKDVELRCDPISGHTALYWYRQSLGQGLEFLIYFQGNSAPDKSGLPSDRFSAERTGGSVSTLTIQRTQQEDSAVYLCASLSWALAEQYFGPGTRLTVT.

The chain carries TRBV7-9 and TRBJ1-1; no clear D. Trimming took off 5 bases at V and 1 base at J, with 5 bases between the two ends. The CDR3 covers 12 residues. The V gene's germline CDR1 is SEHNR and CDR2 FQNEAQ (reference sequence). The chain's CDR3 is CASSPTNTEAFF. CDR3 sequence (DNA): TGTGCCAGCAGCCCTACGAACACTGAAGCTTTCTTT. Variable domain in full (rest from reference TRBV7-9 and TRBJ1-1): DTGVSQNPRHKITKRGQNVTFRCDPISEHNRLYWYRQTLGQGPEFLTYFQNEAQLEKSRLLSDRFSAERPKGSFSTLEIQRTEQGDSAMYLCASSPTNTEAFFGQGTRLTVV.

CDR3 sequence (DNA): TGCGCCAGCAGCTTGGGAGTGGCGACCTGGGCCGGGGAGCTGTTTTTT. This sequence encodes CASSLGVATWAGELFF. This chain uses TRBV5-1 with TRBJ2-2; D call uncertain. The V end was cut by 0 bases, the J end by 6 bases, with 15 bases between. The CDR3 has 16 amino acids. CDR1 SGHRS and CDR2 YFSETQ come from the germline V gene.

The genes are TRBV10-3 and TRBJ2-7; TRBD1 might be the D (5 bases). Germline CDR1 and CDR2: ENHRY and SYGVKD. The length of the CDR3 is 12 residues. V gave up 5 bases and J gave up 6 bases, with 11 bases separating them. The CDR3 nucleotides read TGTGCCATCAGTTCACAGGCGAGCGAGCAGTACTTC. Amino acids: CAISSQASEQYF.

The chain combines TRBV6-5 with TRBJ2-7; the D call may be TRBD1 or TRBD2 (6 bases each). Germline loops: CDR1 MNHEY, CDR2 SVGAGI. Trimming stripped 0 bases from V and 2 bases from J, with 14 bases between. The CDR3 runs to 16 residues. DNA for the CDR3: TGTGCCAGCAGTTACTCGAAGGGTAGGGGGGCCTACGAGCAGTACTTC. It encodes CASSYSKGRGAYEQYF.

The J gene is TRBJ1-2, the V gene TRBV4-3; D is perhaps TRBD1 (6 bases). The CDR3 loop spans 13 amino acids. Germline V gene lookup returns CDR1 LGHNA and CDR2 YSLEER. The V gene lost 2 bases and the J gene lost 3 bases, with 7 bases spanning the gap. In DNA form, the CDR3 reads TGCGCCAGCAGCCAATACAGGGACTATGGCTACACCTTC. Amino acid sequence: CASSQYRDYGYTF.

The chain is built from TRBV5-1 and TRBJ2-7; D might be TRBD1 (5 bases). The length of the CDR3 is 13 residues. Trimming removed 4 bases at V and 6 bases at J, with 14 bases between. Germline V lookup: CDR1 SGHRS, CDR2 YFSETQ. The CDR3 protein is CASSTPTVPEQYF. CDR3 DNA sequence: TGCGCCAGCAGCACCCCGACAGTTCCCGAGCAGTACTTC.

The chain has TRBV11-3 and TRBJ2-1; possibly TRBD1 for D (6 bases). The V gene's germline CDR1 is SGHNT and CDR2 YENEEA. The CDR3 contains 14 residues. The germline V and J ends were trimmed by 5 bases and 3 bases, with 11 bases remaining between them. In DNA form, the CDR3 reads TGTGCCAGCAGCGGACAGTATTTCTACAATGAGCAGTTCTTC. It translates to CASSGQYFYNEQFF.

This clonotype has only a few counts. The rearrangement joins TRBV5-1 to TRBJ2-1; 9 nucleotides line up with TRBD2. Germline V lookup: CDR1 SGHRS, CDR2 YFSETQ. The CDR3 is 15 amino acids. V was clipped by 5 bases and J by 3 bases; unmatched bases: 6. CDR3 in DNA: TGCGCCAGCAGGGGGTCTAGCGGGGTCTACAATGAGCAGTTCTTC. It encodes CASRGSSGVYNEQFF.